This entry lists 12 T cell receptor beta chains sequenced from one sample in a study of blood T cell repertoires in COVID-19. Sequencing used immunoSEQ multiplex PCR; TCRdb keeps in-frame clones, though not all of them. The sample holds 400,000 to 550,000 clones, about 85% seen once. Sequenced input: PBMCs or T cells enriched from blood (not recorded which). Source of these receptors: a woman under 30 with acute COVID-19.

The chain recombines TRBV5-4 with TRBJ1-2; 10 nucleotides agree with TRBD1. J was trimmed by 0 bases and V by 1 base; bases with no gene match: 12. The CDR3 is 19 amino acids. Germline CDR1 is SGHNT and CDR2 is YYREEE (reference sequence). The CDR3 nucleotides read TGTGCCAGCAGCTTGTTCGGGACAGGGGTCTATAAAGCTAACTATGGCTACACCTTC. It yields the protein CASSLFGTGVYKANYGYTF.

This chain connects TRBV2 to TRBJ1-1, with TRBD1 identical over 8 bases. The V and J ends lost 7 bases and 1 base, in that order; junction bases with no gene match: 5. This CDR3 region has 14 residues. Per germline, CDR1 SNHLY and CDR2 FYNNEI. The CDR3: CASIYGTGNTEAFF. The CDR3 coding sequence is TGTGCCAGCATTTACGGGACAGGGAACACTGAAGCTTTCTTT.

CDR3 nucleotide sequence: TGCGCCAGCAGTCAATCCGGAGGACAGGGAGAAAAAAGCACAGATACGCAGTATTTT. It specifies CASSQSGGQGEKSTDTQYF. V and J are TRBV23-1 and TRBJ2-3, with 8 bases that match TRBD1. TRBV23-1 is classed as an ORF, of uncertain function. The CDR3 extends over 19 amino acids. The junction had 11 bases not matched to a gene; V was cut back by 0 bases and J by 0 bases.

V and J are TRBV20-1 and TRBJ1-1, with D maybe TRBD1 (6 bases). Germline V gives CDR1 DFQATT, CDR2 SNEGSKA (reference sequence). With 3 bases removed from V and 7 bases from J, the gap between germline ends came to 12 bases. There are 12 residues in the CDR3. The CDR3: CSASQGRVEAFF. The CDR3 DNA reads TGCAGTGCTAGTCAGGGGAGAGTTGAAGCTTTCTTT.

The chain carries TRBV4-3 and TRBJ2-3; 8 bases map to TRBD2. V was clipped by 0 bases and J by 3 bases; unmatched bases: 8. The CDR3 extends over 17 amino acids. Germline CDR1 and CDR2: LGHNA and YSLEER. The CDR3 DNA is TGCGCCAGCAGCCAAGATCCAAGCGGGAGTGGGACAGATACGCAGTATTTT. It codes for CASSQDPSGSGTDTQYF.

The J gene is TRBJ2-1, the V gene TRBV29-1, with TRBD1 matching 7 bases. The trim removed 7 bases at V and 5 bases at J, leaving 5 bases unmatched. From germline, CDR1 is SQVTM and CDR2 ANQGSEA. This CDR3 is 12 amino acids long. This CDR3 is CSADRANNEQFF. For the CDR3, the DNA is TGCAGCGCCGACAGGGCCAACAATGAGCAGTTCTTC.

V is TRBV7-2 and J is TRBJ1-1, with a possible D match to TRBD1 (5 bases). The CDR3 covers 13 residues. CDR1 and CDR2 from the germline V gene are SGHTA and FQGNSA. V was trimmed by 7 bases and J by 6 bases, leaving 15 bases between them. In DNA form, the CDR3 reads TGTGCCAGCACCCAACTCCAGGGTGCTGAAGCTTTCTTT. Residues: CASTQLQGAEAFF.

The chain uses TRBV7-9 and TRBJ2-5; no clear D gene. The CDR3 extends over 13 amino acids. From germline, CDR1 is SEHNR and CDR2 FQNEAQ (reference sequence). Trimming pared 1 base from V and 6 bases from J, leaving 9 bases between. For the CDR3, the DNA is TGTGCCAGCAGCTTAGTAACTGGGCAGACCCAGTACTTC. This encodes CASSLVTGQTQYF. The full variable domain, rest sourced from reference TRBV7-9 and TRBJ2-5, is DTGVSQNPRHKITKRGQNVTFRCDPISEHNRLYWYRQTLGQGPEFLTYFQNEAQLEKSRLLSDRFSAERPKGSFSTLEIQRTEQGDSAMYLCASSLVTGQTQYFGPGTRLLVL.

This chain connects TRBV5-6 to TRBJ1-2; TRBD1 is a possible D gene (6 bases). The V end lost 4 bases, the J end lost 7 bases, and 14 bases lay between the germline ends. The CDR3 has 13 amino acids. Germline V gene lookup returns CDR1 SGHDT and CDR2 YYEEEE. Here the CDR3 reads CASSAETGAGYTF. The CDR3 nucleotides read TGTGCCAGCAGCGCCGAGACAGGCGCTGGCTACACCTTC. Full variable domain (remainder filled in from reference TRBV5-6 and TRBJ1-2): DAGVTQSPTHLIKTRGQQVTLRCSPKSGHDTVSWYQQALGQGPQFIFQYYEEEERQRGNFPDRFSGHQFPNYSSELNVNALLLGDSALYLCASSAETGAGYTFGSGTRLTVV.

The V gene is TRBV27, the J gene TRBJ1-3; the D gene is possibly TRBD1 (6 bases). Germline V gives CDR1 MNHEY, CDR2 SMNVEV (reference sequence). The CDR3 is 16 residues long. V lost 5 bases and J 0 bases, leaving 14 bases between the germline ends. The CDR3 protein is CASSTKRGGSGNTIYF. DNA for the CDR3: TGTGCCAGCAGTACTAAGAGGGGGGGCTCTGGAAACACCATATATTTT.

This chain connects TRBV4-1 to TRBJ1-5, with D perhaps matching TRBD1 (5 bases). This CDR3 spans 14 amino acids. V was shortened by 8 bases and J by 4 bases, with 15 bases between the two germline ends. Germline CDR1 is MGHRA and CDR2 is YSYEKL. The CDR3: CASSAGFWNQPQHF. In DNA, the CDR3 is TGCGCCAGCTCAGCAGGGTTTTGGAATCAGCCCCAGCATTTT.

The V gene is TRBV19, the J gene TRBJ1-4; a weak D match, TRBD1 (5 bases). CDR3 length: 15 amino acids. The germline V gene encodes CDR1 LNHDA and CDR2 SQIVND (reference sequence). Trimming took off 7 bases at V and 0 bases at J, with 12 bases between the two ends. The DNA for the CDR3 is TGTGCCAGTACCTCGGGGGGAGCAACTAATGAAAAACTGTTTTTT. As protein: CASTSGGATNEKLFF.